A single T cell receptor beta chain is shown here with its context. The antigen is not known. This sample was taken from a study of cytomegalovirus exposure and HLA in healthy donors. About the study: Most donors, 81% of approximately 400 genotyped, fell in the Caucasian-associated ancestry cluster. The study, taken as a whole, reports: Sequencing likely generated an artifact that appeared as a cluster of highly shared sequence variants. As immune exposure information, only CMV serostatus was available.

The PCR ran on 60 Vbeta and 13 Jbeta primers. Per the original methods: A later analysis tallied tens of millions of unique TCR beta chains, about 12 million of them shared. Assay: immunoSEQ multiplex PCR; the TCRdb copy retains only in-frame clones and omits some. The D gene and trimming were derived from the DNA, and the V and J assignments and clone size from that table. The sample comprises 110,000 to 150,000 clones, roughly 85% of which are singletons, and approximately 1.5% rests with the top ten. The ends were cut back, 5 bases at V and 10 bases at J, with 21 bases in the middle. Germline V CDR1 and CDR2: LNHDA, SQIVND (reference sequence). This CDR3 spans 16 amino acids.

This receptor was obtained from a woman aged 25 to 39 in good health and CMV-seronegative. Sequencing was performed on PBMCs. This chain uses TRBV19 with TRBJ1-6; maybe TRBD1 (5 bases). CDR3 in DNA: TGTGCCAGTAGTTCCTACCCTGGCAGGGTCAACTCACCCCTCCACTTT. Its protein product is CASSSYPGRVNSPLHF.